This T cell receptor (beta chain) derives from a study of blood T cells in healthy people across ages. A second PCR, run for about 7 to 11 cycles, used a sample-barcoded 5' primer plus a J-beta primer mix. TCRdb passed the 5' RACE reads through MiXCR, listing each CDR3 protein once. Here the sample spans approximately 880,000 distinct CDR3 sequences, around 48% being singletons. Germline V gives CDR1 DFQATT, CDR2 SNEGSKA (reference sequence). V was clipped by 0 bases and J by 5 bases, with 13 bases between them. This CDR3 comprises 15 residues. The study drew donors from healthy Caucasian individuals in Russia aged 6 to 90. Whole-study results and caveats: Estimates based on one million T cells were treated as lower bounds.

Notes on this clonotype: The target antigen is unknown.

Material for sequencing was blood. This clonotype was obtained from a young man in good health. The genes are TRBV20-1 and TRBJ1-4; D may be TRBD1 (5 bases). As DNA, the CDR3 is TGCAGTGCTAGAGATGTGGGGGTCGGCAATGAAAAACTGTTTTTT. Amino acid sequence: CSARDVGVGNEKLFF.